The 26 T cell receptor beta chains in this list originate from one sample, sequenced in a study of cytomegalovirus exposure and HLA in healthy donors. The PCR contained 60 Vbeta and 13 Jbeta primers. The protocol was immunoSEQ multiplex PCR, while the TCRdb copy is restricted to in-frame clones and leaves out a portion. This sample yields roughly 200,000 clones, of which roughly 79% are seen a single time; 0.58% belongs to the top ten. What was sequenced was PBMCs. The receptors derive from a woman aged 40 to 50 in good health and CMV-seronegative.

The V call is TRBV13, the J call TRBJ2-7; D is perhaps TRBD2 (5 bases). The V end lost 1 base, the J end lost 6 bases, and 10 bases lay between the germline ends. Germline V gives CDR1 PRHDT, CDR2 FYEKMQ (reference sequence). CDR3 length equals 13 residues. CDR3 coding DNA: TGTGCCAGCAGCTTAGTAGGTGCGGGCGAGCAGTACTTC. Encoded protein: CASSLVGAGEQYF.

The chain has TRBV5-4 and TRBJ1-1; D remains ambiguous. This CDR3 comprises 13 residues. Germline-derived CDR1 and CDR2 are SGHNT and YYREEE (reference sequence). V lost 5 bases and J 1 base, leaving 9 bases between the germline ends. The CDR3 protein is CASRSTENTEAFF. For the CDR3, the DNA is TGTGCCAGCAGGAGCACAGAGAACACTGAAGCTTTCTTT.

The chain carries TRBV2 and TRBJ2-5; 13 nucleotides match TRBD2. From germline, CDR1 is SNHLY and CDR2 FYNNEI. The CDR3 totals 13 residues. The CDR3 sequence: CGLAGGKQETQYF. In DNA, the CDR3 is TGTGGACTAGCGGGGGGTAAACAAGAGACCCAGTACTTC. Supplemented by reference TRBV2 and TRBJ2-5, the full variable domain reads EPEVTQTPSHQVTQMGQEVILRCVPISNHLYFYWYRQILGQKVEFLVSFYNNEISEKSEIFDDQFSVERPDGSNFTLKIRSTKLEDSAMYFCGLAGGKQETQYFGPGTRLLVL.

The rearrangement uses TRBV13 and TRBJ2-2; D is uncertain. V was trimmed by 0 bases and J by 6 bases, leaving 5 bases between them. Germline CDR1 is PRHDT and CDR2 is FYEKMQ (reference sequence). This CDR3 contains 13 residues. CDR3 sequence reads: CASSLGAAGELFF. CDR3 coding DNA: TGTGCCAGCAGCTTAGGGGCAGCCGGGGAGCTGTTTTTT.

The V gene is TRBV6-1, the J gene TRBJ2-5; perhaps TRBD1 as D (5 bases). This CDR3 contains 14 residues. Germline CDR1 reads MNHNS; CDR2 reads SASEGT. Trimming pared 6 bases from V and 1 base from J, leaving 12 bases between. DNA of the CDR3: TGTGCCAGCAGGCTAGGCAGGGCCCAAGAGACCCAGTACTTC. It specifies CASRLGRAQETQYF.

The V gene is TRBV11-2, the J gene TRBJ2-7; TRBD1 agrees at 8 bases. With 3 bases clipped from V and 3 bases from J, the junction kept 4 bases outside the gene matches. Germline V lookup: CDR1 SGHAT, CDR2 FQNNGV. The CDR3 loop spans 14 amino acids. Here the CDR3 reads CASSFGTGVYEQYF. As DNA, the CDR3 is TGTGCCAGCAGCTTTGGGACAGGAGTCTACGAGCAGTACTTC.

The chain uses TRBV19 and TRBJ1-2, with 9 bases lining up with TRBD1. J gave up 1 base and V 6 bases, and 3 bases lay outside the gene matches. Per the germline V gene, CDR1 is LNHDA and CDR2 is SQIVND (reference sequence). This CDR3 is 14 amino acids long. CDR3 amino acids: CASRHRGLNYGYTF. The CDR3 region has the DNA TGTGCCAGTAGGCACAGGGGGCTTAACTATGGCTACACCTTC.

The chain has TRBV5-5 and TRBJ1-5; 7 bases agree with TRBD1. The germline V gene has CDR1 SGHKS and CDR2 YYEKEE (reference sequence). Trimming cost V 0 bases and J 3 bases; bases outside gene matches: 3. The CDR3 has 15 amino acids. The CDR3 region has the DNA TGTGCCAGCAGCTTGGGACAGGGCGTCAATCAGCCCCAGCATTTT. Encoded protein: CASSLGQGVNQPQHF.

The V call is TRBV4-1, the J call TRBJ2-7; 9 nucleotides line up with TRBD1. Unmatched junction bases numbered 19, after V lost 7 bases and J lost 0 bases. Germline CDR1 MGHRA, CDR2 YSYEKL. The CDR3 consists of 19 residues. DNA for the CDR3: TGCGCCAGCACGCCCCGCAACGGACAGGGGCATAAGAGCTCCTACGAGCAGTACTTC. Its protein is CASTPRNGQGHKSSYEQYF.

This clone was detected once. This same CDR3 is encoded by further DNA sequences in the sample. This CDR3 reads CASRDRGNSPLHF. CDR3 DNA: TGTGCCAGCCGGGACAGGGGTAATTCACCCCTCCACTTT. The chain couples TRBV2 to TRBJ1-6, with 10 bases fitting TRBD1. V lost 8 bases and J lost 6; bases outside the gene matches: 1. Germline V CDR1 and CDR2: SNHLY, FYNNEI. This CDR3 comprises 13 residues. The full variable domain, with the rest looked up from reference TRBV2 and TRBJ1-6, is EPEVTQTPSHQVTQMGQEVILRCVPISNHLYFYWYRQILGQKVEFLVSFYNNEISEKSEIFDDQFSVERPDGSNFTLKIRSTKLEDSAMYFCASRDRGNSPLHFGNGTRLTVT.

CDR3 DNA sequence: TGCGCCAGCAGCTTGCCAGACAGGGTCATACCCTACGAGCAGTACTTC. Protein sequence: CASSLPDRVIPYEQYF. The chain carries TRBV5-1 and TRBJ2-7, with TRBD1 matching 7 bases. The CDR3 loop spans 16 amino acids. V shed 1 base, J shed 2 bases, and the junction held 9 bases outside the gene matches. Germline V gives CDR1 SGHRS, CDR2 YFSETQ.

The J gene is TRBJ1-1, the V gene TRBV15, with 11 bases identical to TRBD1. V trimming: 1 base; J trimming: 4 bases; junction bases outside the gene matches: 5. Germline lookup yields CDR1 LNHNV and CDR2 YYDKDF (reference sequence). The CDR3 runs to 16 residues. CDR3 sequence (DNA): TGTGCCACCAGCAGAGGTTCGGGACAGGGGGGCACTGAAGCTTTCTTT. It encodes CATSRGSGQGGTEAFF.

J is TRBJ2-2 and V is TRBV5-1; 7 bases fit TRBD2. After removal of 3 bases from V and 5 bases from J, the junction contained 10 bases not matched to a gene. CDR3 length: 16 residues. The germline gives CDR1 SGHRS, CDR2 YFSETQ. The CDR3 nucleotides read TGCGCCAGCAGCTCCGGACTAGTAGGGCCAACCGGGGAGCTGTTTTTT. Translated, it gives CASSSGLVGPTGELFF.

The chain employs TRBV19 and TRBJ2-3, with 12 nucleotides matching TRBD2. The CDR3 loop spans 18 amino acids. Germline V gene data show CDR1 as LNHDA and CDR2 as SQIVND (reference sequence). V lost 0 bases, J lost 5 bases, and 9 bases stayed unmatched. This CDR3 reads CASSIDVGTSGFQDTQYF. DNA for the CDR3: TGTGCCAGTAGTATAGATGTGGGGACTAGCGGGTTCCAAGATACGCAGTATTTT.

This clone occurred once. The DNA for the CDR3 is TGTGCCAGCAGCATCGACAGGGGGGCAGATACGCAGTATTTT. Translated: CASSIDRGADTQYF. The chain is built from TRBV7-2 and TRBJ2-3; TRBD1 matches at 9 bases. The length of the CDR3 is 14 residues. Germline V gene data show CDR1 as SGHTA and CDR2 as FQGNSA. V was clipped by 5 bases and J by 4 bases; unmatched bases: 4.

This clone was picked up one time. This specimen includes other DNA sequences encoding the same CDR3. The chain joins TRBV6-1 to TRBJ1-2, with 7 bases fitting TRBD1. The CDR3 spans 13 residues. The germline V gene has CDR1 MNHNS and CDR2 SASEGT. V trimming: 6 bases; J trimming: 2 bases; junction bases outside the gene matches: 3. CDR3 nucleotide sequence: TGTGCCAGCAGACTCAGGGGGAACTATGGCTACACCTTC. It specifies CASRLRGNYGYTF.

The chain joins TRBV5-8 to TRBJ1-1; D not resolved. CDR1 SGHTS and CDR2 YDEGEE come from the germline V gene. CDR3 size: 15 residues. The V end lost 2 bases, the J end lost 1 base, and 12 bases lay between the germline ends. The CDR3 DNA sequence: TGTGCCAGCAGCTTAACGATTGGAGGGAACACTGAAGCTTTCTTT. Amino acid sequence: CASSLTIGGNTEAFF. The full variable domain, completed using reference TRBV5-8 and TRBJ1-1, is EAGVTQSPTHLIKTRGQQATLRCSPISGHTSVYWYQQALGLGLQFLLWYDEGEERNRGNFPPRFSGRQFPNYSSELNVNALELEDSALYLCASSLTIGGNTEAFFGQGTRLTVV.

J is TRBJ2-7 and V is TRBV13, with D perhaps TRBD2 (5 bases). The germline V and J ends were trimmed by 1 base and 7 bases, with 14 bases remaining between them. Germline CDR1 is PRHDT and CDR2 is FYEKMQ (reference sequence). The CDR3 covers 14 residues. In DNA, the CDR3 is TGTGCCAGCAGCTTAGAGCGGCGAAGAGGGGAGCAGTACTTC. Its protein is CASSLERRRGEQYF.

The chain joins TRBV13 to TRBJ2-1; possibly TRBD2 for D (7 bases). This CDR3 is built from 15 residues. The V and J ends lost 2 bases and 6 bases respectively, with 14 bases between them. Germline V CDR1 and CDR2: PRHDT, FYEKMQ (reference sequence). The CDR3 is CASSLRGALSNEQFF. In DNA form, the CDR3 reads TGTGCCAGCAGCTTACGGGGGGCCCTCTCCAATGAGCAGTTCTTC.

The chain links TRBV30 to TRBJ1-3; D call uncertain. This CDR3 region has 11 residues. Germline CDR1 reads GTSNPN; CDR2 reads SVGIG (reference sequence). V was shortened by 4 bases and J by 2 bases, with 3 bases between the two germline ends. CDR3 loop: CAWTTGNTIYF. CDR3 DNA sequence: TGTGCCTGGACCACTGGAAACACCATATATTTT.

V and J are TRBV30 and TRBJ1-6, with 7 bases identical to TRBD1. The CDR3 extends over 14 amino acids. Trimming took 3 bases from V and 8 from J; bases not matched to a gene: 7. CDR1 GTSNPN and CDR2 SVGIG come from the germline V gene (reference sequence). This chain's CDR3 is CAWSALTGDSPLHF. The CDR3, as DNA: TGTGCCTGGAGCGCACTCACAGGGGATTCACCCCTCCACTTT. Complete variable domain (other parts from reference TRBV30 and TRBJ1-6): SQTIHQWPATLVQPVGSPLSLECTVEGTSNPNLYWYRQAAGRGLQLLFYSVGIGQISSEVPQNLSASRPQDRQFILSSKKLLLSDSGFYLCAWSALTGDSPLHFGNGTRLTVT.

The genes are TRBV6-1 and TRBJ2-3; 7 nucleotides agree with TRBD1. The CDR3 is 14 amino acids. Germline CDR1 reads MNHNS; CDR2 reads SASEGT. V shed 5 bases and J 2 bases; nucleotides not matched to a gene: 4. The CDR3 protein is CASSRQGYTDTQYF. In DNA, the CDR3 is TGTGCCAGCAGTAGACAGGGTTACACAGATACGCAGTATTTT.

This clone was counted between two and nine times. The chain is built from TRBV6-6 and TRBJ1-3, with D possibly TRBD1 on 6 matching bases. The germline V and J ends were trimmed by 5 bases and 1 base, with 12 bases remaining between them. The CDR3 spans 15 residues. The germline CDR1 and CDR2 sequences are MNHNY and SVGAGI (reference sequence). The DNA for the CDR3 is TGTGCCAGCAGTCACCCACAGGGTTCTGGAAACACCATATATTTT. This sequence encodes CASSHPQGSGNTIYF.

This chain links TRBV15 with TRBJ2-5, with a tentative D call TRBD1 (6 bases). CDR1 and CDR2 from the germline V gene are LNHNV and YYDKDF (reference sequence). V dropped 2 bases and J dropped 5 bases, with 15 bases sitting between them. This CDR3 comprises 15 residues. DNA for the CDR3: TGTGCCACCAGCAGACGTAATACAGGGATGGAGACCCAGTACTTC. This codes for CATSRRNTGMETQYF. The variable domain in full, with the rest retrieved from reference TRBV15 and TRBJ2-5, is DAMVIQNPRYQVTQFGKPVTLSCSQTLNHNVMYWYQQKSSQAPKLLFHYYDKDFNNEADTPDNFQSRRPNTSFCFLDIRSPGLGDTAMYLCATSRRNTGMETQYFGPGTRLLVL.

This clone appeared once. The V and J genes are TRBV5-4 and TRBJ2-5; possible D gene TRBD2, 6 bases. V gave up 2 bases and J gave up 5 bases, with 22 bases separating them. The CDR3 is 17 amino acids. Germline V gene sequence: CDR1 SGHNT, CDR2 YYREEE (reference sequence). The chain's CDR3 is CASSLVSVLGGRETQYF. CDR3 coding DNA: TGTGCCAGCAGCTTAGTTTCGGTCCTGGGGGGACGGGAGACCCAGTACTTC.

The chain couples TRBV19 to TRBJ1-1, with no clear D. V shed 9 bases and J shed 1 base, with 12 bases lying between them. Germline-derived CDR1 and CDR2 are LNHDA and SQIVND (reference sequence). This CDR3 is 13 amino acids long. For the CDR3, the DNA is TGTGCCAGCGTTAGGACTGGGAACACTGAAGCTTTCTTT. Translated, it gives CASVRTGNTEAFF.